Presented here are 20 T cell receptor beta chains from one specimen sequenced in a study of CD8 T cells in Susac syndrome. An amount of RNA that ranged from roughly 0.5 to 1 ug was reverse transcribed with random hexamers. TCRdb itself ran the immunoSEQ multiplex PCR reads through MiXCR, one entry per CDR3 protein. The data contain around 130,000 distinct CDR3 sequences, roughly 95% of them singletons. The sample was CD4+ T cells from PBMCs. All receptors derive from a human donor with multiple sclerosis.

The table lists this clonotype with a count of one. This chain links TRBV29-1 with TRBJ2-3, with 9 bases identical to TRBD1. V shed 2 bases, J shed 5 bases, and the junction held 5 bases outside the gene matches. CDR1 and CDR2 (germline): SQVTM, ANQGSEA. CDR3 length: 14 residues. The DNA for the CDR3 is TGCAGCGTTGAATACGGGACAGGGTTAGATACGCAGTATTTT. This sequence encodes CSVEYGTGLDTQYF.

The J gene is TRBJ2-1, the V gene TRBV29-1; TRBD2 agrees at 8 bases. Per the germline V gene, CDR1 is SQVTM and CDR2 is ANQGSEA. The CDR3 runs 14 residues. Trimming took 5 bases from V and 9 from J; bases not matched to a gene: 12. CDR3 nucleotides: TGCAGCGTTTACCCGACTAGCGCCCCCAGTGAGCAGTTCTTC. Encoded protein: CSVYPTSAPSEQFF.

This chain connects TRBV12-3 or TRBV12-4 to TRBJ1-3, with D possibly being TRBD1 (5 bases). This CDR3 comprises 14 residues. V lost 4 bases and J 0 bases, leaving 7 bases between the germline ends. The CDR3 spells CASSSGLSGNTIYF. The CDR3 nucleotides read TGTGCCAGCAGTTCGGGACTCTCTGGAAACACCATATATTTT.

This chain joins TRBV27 and TRBJ2-6; D is perhaps TRBD1 or TRBD2 (5 bases each). The V and J ends lost 6 bases and 0 bases respectively, with 9 bases between them. CDR1 and CDR2 from the germline V gene are MNHEY and SMNVEV (reference sequence). The CDR3 consists of 15 residues. The CDR3 nucleotides are TGTGCCAGCAGGGGACGGATCTCTGGGGCCAACGTCCTGACTTTC. Translated: CASRGRISGANVLTF.

The rearrangement uses TRBV27 and TRBJ2-5; D not certain. V was pared by 2 bases and J by 3 bases, with 7 bases between. This CDR3 contains 13 residues. Germline values: CDR1 MNHEY, CDR2 SMNVEV (reference sequence). CDR3 DNA sequence: TGTGCCAGCAGTTTACTCCATAAAGAGACCCAGTACTTC. This codes for CASSLLHKETQYF.

The chain recombines TRBV5-1 with TRBJ2-7; D uncertain. V lost 7 bases and J lost 0, with 11 bases in between. Germline values: CDR1 SGHRS, CDR2 YFSETQ. The CDR3 runs 13 residues. The CDR3, as DNA: TGCGCCAGCCGGGCAGCGCACTCCTACGAGCAGTACTTC. Its protein product is CASRAAHSYEQYF.

This chain links TRBV27 with TRBJ2-6, with D possibly being TRBD2 (5 bases). The CDR3 loop spans 16 amino acids. The germline gives CDR1 MNHEY, CDR2 SMNVEV (reference sequence). The V and J ends lost 5 bases and 0 bases respectively, with 11 bases between them. The CDR3 region is CASSPRAFSGANVLTF. For the CDR3, the DNA is TGTGCCAGCAGTCCGCGGGCTTTCTCTGGGGCCAACGTCCTGACTTTC.

The genes are TRBV5-6 and TRBJ2-1; 9 bases line up with TRBD1. The junction had 7 bases not matched to a gene; V was cut back by 5 bases and J by 4 bases. CDR3 length equals 15 residues. Germline-derived CDR1 and CDR2 are SGHDT and YYEEEE. CDR3 coding DNA: TGTGCCAGCAGTTTCACCGGGACAGGGTACAATGAGCAGTTCTTC. Amino acids: CASSFTGTGYNEQFF.

The chain employs TRBV12-3 or TRBV12-4 and TRBJ2-7; 10 bases are shared with TRBD2. The CDR3 loop spans 16 amino acids. J lost 6 bases, V lost 1 base, and 9 bases had no gene match. The CDR3 loop reads CASSLGAGGLDTEQYF. In DNA, the CDR3 is TGTGCCAGCAGTTTAGGAGCGGGAGGGCTTGATACCGAGCAGTACTTC.

This chain joins TRBV29-1 and TRBJ2-1; possibly TRBD1 for D (5 bases). This CDR3 contains 12 residues. Between the trimmed V and J ends, which lost 6 bases and 5 bases, there was a span of 11 bases. The germline gives CDR1 SQVTM, CDR2 ANQGSEA. The CDR3 DNA reads as TGCAGCGTAAGGTGGGGCAACAATGAGCAGTTCTTC. Translated, it gives CSVRWGNNEQFF.

In nucleotides, the CDR3 is TGCGCCAGCAGCCAAGAGGGACCAAGGAAGTTCTTC. It yields the protein CASSQEGPRKFF. The V and J genes are TRBV4-1 and TRBJ2-1; D is perhaps TRBD1 or TRBD2 (5 bases each). The CDR3 extends over 12 amino acids. Between the trimmed V and J ends, which lost 0 bases and 14 bases, there was a span of 11 bases. Germline CDR1 and CDR2: MGHRA and YSYEKL.

The chain has TRBV2 and TRBJ2-3, with TRBD1 matching over 7 bases. This CDR3 comprises 14 residues. J lost 3 bases, V lost 5 bases, and 5 bases had no gene match. In germline, CDR1 is SNHLY, CDR2 FYNNEI. The CDR3 DNA reads TGTGCCAGCAGTTACAGGGGAGCGACAGATACGCAGTATTTT. This encodes CASSYRGATDTQYF.

The chain combines TRBV9 with TRBJ2-3; 11 bases are shared with TRBD2. Trimming removed 0 bases from V and 2 bases from J; junction bases left unmatched: 5. The CDR3 sequence is 17 residues long. Germline V lookup: CDR1 SGDLS, CDR2 YYNGEE. Written as DNA, the CDR3 is TGTGCCAGCAGCGTAGCTAGACTAGCGGGGCACACAGATACGCAGTATTTT. This sequence encodes CASSVARLAGHTDTQYF.

The genes are TRBV5-1 and TRBJ2-7; TRBD1 is a possible D gene (6 bases). Trimming left V 3 bases short and J 0 bases short, with 19 bases between. CDR1 and CDR2 from the germline V gene are SGHRS and YFSETQ. The CDR3 has 17 residues. DNA for the CDR3: TGCGCCAGCAGCTACTCCCAACAGGGCCGGAGCTCCTACGAGCAGTACTTC. This sequence encodes CASSYSQQGRSSYEQYF. The variable domain in full, completed from reference TRBV5-1 and TRBJ2-7, reads KAGVTQTPRYLIKTRGQQVTLSCSPISGHRSVSWYQQTPGQGLQFLFEYFSETQRNKGNFPGRFSGRQFSNSRSEMNVSTLELGDSALYLCASSYSQQGRSSYEQYFGPGTRLTVT.

This sequence joins TRBV5-1 and TRBJ2-1; the match to TRBD2 covers 8 bases. This CDR3 is built from 14 residues. Germline V gene lookup returns CDR1 SGHRS and CDR2 YFSETQ. With 1 base clipped from V and 7 bases from J, the junction kept 4 bases outside the gene matches. CDR3 nucleotide sequence: TGCGCCAGCAGCTTGAGCGGGAGTGGAAATGAGCAGTTCTTC. Its translation is CASSLSGSGNEQFF.

The chain combines TRBV20-1 with TRBJ2-3; a weak D match, TRBD2 (5 bases). The V end lost 7 bases, the J end lost 1 base, and 12 bases lay between the germline ends. Germline CDR1 DFQATT, CDR2 SNEGSKA (reference sequence). The CDR3 has 13 amino acids. The CDR3 nucleotides are TGCAGTGTGTATGCTAGCCGCACAGATACGCAGTATTTT. This gives the protein CSVYASRTDTQYF.

The rearrangement links TRBV4-1 to TRBJ2-5; D ambiguous. The CDR3 is made up of 11 amino acids. V gave up 0 bases and J gave up 8 bases, with 4 bases separating them. Germline V gene lookup returns CDR1 MGHRA and CDR2 YSYEKL. CDR3 loop: CASSQDRTQYF. The CDR3 bases are TGCGCCAGCAGCCAAGATCGCACCCAGTACTTC.

This clonotype was seen once. This sequence joins TRBV6-2 or TRBV6-3 and TRBJ2-2; D gene unclear. CDR1 is MNHEY, CDR2 SVGEGT, per germline. The CDR3 runs 15 residues. The ends were cut back, 3 bases at V and 0 bases at J, with 8 bases in the middle. The CDR3 here is CASSYQLSNTGELFF. In nucleotides, the CDR3 is TGTGCCAGCAGTTATCAGCTTTCGAACACCGGGGAGCTGTTTTTT.

The chain combines TRBV28 with TRBJ1-4; TRBD1 agrees at 8 bases. The CDR3 is 16 amino acids. Germline V gene sequence: CDR1 MDHEN, CDR2 SYDVKM. Trimming at V came to 5 bases and at J to 1 base, leaving 6 bases not matched to a gene. The CDR3 nucleotides are TGTGCCAGCAGTGGGGGACAGGTGGGAACTAATGAAAAACTGTTTTTT. As protein: CASSGGQVGTNEKLFF.

The chain carries TRBV5-1 and TRBJ2-2; 13 bases line up with TRBD2. Germline CDR1 and CDR2: SGHRS and YFSETQ. Losses at the gene ends were 4 bases for V and 0 bases for J; bases not matched to a gene: 9. The CDR3 is 19 amino acids. The CDR3, as DNA: TGCGCCAGCAGCCGCAGCGTGACTAGCGGGAGGTCGAACACCGGGGAGCTGTTTTTT. This codes for CASSRSVTSGRSNTGELFF. The full variable domain, with the rest looked up from reference TRBV5-1 and TRBJ2-2, is KAGVTQTPRYLIKTRGQQVTLSCSPISGHRSVSWYQQTPGQGLQFLFEYFSETQRNKGNFPGRFSGRQFSNSRSEMNVSTLELGDSALYLCASSRSVTSGRSNTGELFFGEGSRLTVL.